The entry below describes one T cell receptor (beta chain). Method: immunoSEQ multiplex PCR; TCRdb's copy keeps in-frame clones and lacks some. The sample holds tens of thousands of clones, approximately 85% seen once. This sample is part of a study of blood T cell repertoires in COVID-19. On the study more broadly: Sites in the United States, Italy and Spain provided acute and convalescent COVID-19 samples.

The V gene's germline CDR1 is MNHEY and CDR2 SMNVEV (reference sequence). The CDR3 covers 16 residues. V shed 3 bases and J 2 bases; nucleotides not matched to a gene: 4. The specimen was peripheral blood. This TCR came from a woman over 75 with COVID-19, enrolled during active disease. The chain couples TRBV27 to TRBJ1-3; the match to TRBD1 covers 10 bases. The CDR3 DNA reads as TGTGCCAGCAGTTTTACCGGACAGGGGGCTGGAAACACCATATATTTT. It codes for CASSFTGQGAGNTIYF.